The T cell receptor (beta chain) under discussion was sequenced for a study of vaccination effects on CD4 cells after COVID-19 (dated by TCRdb to between 2020 and 2023). Background for the entire study: Post-vaccine samples across the study were collected a median of 72 days after the second dose, with a range of 14 to 241. Cultures from other donors in the study were sequenced using the Oncomine TCR Beta short-read assay on an Illumina iSeq 100. The full study included fewer than eleven COVID-19 convalescent patients and a few SARS-CoV-2-naive healthy vaccine recipients. SARS-CoV-2 spike-specific CD4+ TCR repertoires from before and after mRNA vaccination were compared in COVID-19 convalescent patients and in infection-naive vaccine recipients. The paper's findings and limits, for the study overall: Both infection-induced and vaccine-induced clones contracted markedly at late post-vaccination timepoints, which is consistent with waning T cell responses. Among healthy vaccine recipients, nearly all vaccine-induced clones were SARS-CoV-2 mono-reactive, and just 1 of 255 was cross-reactive with common cold coronaviruses. Only a small number of convalescent patients were included, and no early post-infection timepoints were available, which limited the study.

With respect to this clone: Its recognized antigen is unknown. There are no base qualities to consult, and no much larger clone falls within one base.

The CDR3, cysteine through phenylalanine, is 13 amino acids long. The kept DNA is CDR3 alone, 39 bases in frame from the first base. Looking up the germline V gene (reference sequence) yields CDR1 LNHNV and CDR2 YYDKDF. Trimming at the junction amounts to 0 bases on V and 10 bases on J, and the germline ends lie 7 bases apart. Libraries were built with the immunoSEQ multiplex PCR assay. DNA from the CD4+ T cells that had been cultured and isolated underwent TCR beta CDR3 sequencing. The source study handled its data this way. Non-productive TCR sequences were discarded, and reads were trimmed to the CDR3 region, with only CDR3s of 7 or more amino acids retained. The MANAFEST web app was used to identify antigen-specific clonotypes by comparing expansion in peptide wells with expansion in reference cultures. Positive clones required FDR<0.05 expansion versus reference and all other wells, odds ratio above 5, and frequency above 0.1% in two replicate wells. A clonotype was called cross-reactive if it was significantly expanded both in SARS-CoV-2 spike wells and in at least one common cold coronavirus spike condition. CDR3 similarity was assessed by Levenshtein distance with the stringdist R package, and unrooted trees were built with ape in R 3.6.1. TCRdb stores this immuneACCESS table with in-frame sequences only. Part of the clones is absent; in the studies checked, under half of the shortfall reflects unresolved V genes, and no reason is known for the rest. That table supplies the V and J calls and clone size; D and trimming were determined from the DNA. This sample lists tens of thousands of clones; about four fifths were detected once. The ten largest clonotypes hold approximately 5.1% of the sample.

In the ViraFEST assay, PBMC were stimulated with viral peptide pools, and antigen-specific CD4+ T cell clonotypes were then identified by expansion using TCR sequencing. After roughly 11 days of culture, CD4+ T cells were isolated with the EasySep CD4+ T cell isolation kit. Two doses of either the BNT162b2 or the mRNA-1273 mRNA SARS-CoV-2 vaccine were administered to participants. The absence of prior SARS-CoV-2 infection in healthy vaccine recipients was confirmed by negative nucleocapsid antibodies before and after vaccination. Each well held fewer than 2.5 million PBMC cultured in IMDM containing roughly 5% human AB serum, around 10 IU/ml IL-2 and gentamicin, along with around 9.4 ug/ml peptides. On days 3 and 7, half of the culture medium was replaced with fresh IL-2-containing medium. Unless noted otherwise, every peptide stimulation condition was grown in triplicate wells. Using Ficoll-Paque Plus gradient centrifugation, PBMC were separated from whole blood and then either used fresh or cryopreserved at -140C. The overlapping peptide pools covered the spike proteins of SARS-CoV-2 and of the common cold coronaviruses HCoV-NL63, HCoV-OC43 and HCoV-229E. The QIAamp micro DNA kit was used to extract genomic DNA from the cultured CD4+ T cells.

The sample here was CD4+ T cells from PBMCs cultured with SARS-CoV-2 spike peptides, taken after COVID-19 vaccination. Reading the label with the study, this specimen's cell subset or site is: SARS-CoV-2 spike overlapping peptide pool stimulation. The TCR comes from a human donor who received a COVID-19 vaccine. Some clones in this sample may be carry-over from other donors' samples. Recombination connected TRBV15 to TRBJ1-6, with TRBD1 tentatively as D gene (5 bases match). The encoded CDR3 is CATSRDRGSPLHF. The bases read TGTGCCACCAGCAGAGATCGGGGGTCACCCCTCCACTTT. Outside the CDR3, residues come from the reference TRBV15 and TRBJ1-6 proteins, so the full variable domain is: DAMVIQNPRYQVTQFGKPVTLSCSQTLNHNVMYWYQQKSSQAPKLLFHYYDKDFNNEADTPDNFQSRRPNTSFCFLDIRSPGLGDTAMYLCATSRDRGSPLHFGNGTRLTVT.